Below, one TCR beta chain is given with its context. The data belong to a study of T cell responses to AZD1222 COVID-19 vaccine. Germline CDR1 MDHEN, CDR2 SYDVKM. The CDR3 runs to 17 residues. Trimming removed 6 bases from V and 2 bases from J, with 20 bases in between. Profiling relied on immunoSEQ multiplex PCR, and the TCRdb table lists in-frame clones only, not all of them. The sample is made up of about 140,000 clones, and the top ten hold over 2% of it. The sequence derives from an adult in good health. The chain recombines TRBV28 with TRBJ1-3; D is perhaps TRBD1 (6 bases). Material for sequencing was peripheral blood. CDR3 nucleotide sequence: TGTGCCAGCAGCTACAGGGTAGGGATGGTTACTGGAAACACCATATATTTT. It translates to CASSYRVGMVTGNTIYF.